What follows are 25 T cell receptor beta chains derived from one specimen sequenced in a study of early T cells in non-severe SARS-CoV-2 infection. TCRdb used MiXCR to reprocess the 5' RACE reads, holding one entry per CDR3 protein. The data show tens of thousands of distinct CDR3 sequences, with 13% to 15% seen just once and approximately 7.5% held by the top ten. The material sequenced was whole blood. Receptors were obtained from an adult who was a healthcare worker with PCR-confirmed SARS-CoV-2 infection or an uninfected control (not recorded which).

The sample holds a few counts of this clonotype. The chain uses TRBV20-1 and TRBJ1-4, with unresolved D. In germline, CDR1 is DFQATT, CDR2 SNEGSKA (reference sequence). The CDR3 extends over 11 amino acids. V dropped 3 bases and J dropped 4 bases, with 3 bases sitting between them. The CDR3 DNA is TGCAGTGCTAGCGATAATGAAAAACTGTTTTTT. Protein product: CSASDNEKLFF.

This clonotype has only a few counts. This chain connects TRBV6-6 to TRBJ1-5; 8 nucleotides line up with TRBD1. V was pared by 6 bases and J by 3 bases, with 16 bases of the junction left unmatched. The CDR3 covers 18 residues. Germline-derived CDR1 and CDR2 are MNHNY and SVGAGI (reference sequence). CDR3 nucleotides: TGTGCCAGCAGCAGCCGGGGTGGACAGGGAAGAATCAATCAGCCCCAGCATTTT. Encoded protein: CASSSRGGQGRINQPQHF.

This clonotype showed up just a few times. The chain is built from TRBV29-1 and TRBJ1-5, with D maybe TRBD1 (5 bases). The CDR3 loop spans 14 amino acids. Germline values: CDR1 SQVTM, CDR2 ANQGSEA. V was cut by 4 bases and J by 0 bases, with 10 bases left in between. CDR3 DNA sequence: TGCAGCGTTGGCTGGGGGGGTAGCAATCAGCCCCAGCATTTT. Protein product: CSVGWGGSNQPQHF.

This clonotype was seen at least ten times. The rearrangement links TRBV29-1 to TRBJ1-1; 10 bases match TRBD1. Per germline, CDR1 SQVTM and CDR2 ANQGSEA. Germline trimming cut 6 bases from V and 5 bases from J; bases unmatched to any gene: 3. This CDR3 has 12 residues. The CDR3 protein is CSVDRGRTEAFF. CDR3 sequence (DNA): TGCAGCGTCGACAGGGGGCGTACTGAAGCTTTCTTT.

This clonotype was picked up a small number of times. The CDR3 loop is CASSVAGLSNQPQHF. The CDR3 DNA reads as TGTGCCAGCAGCGTAGCAGGGTTAAGCAATCAGCCCCAGCATTTT. The chain links TRBV9 to TRBJ1-5, with D possibly TRBD1 on 5 matching bases. Germline V gene sequence: CDR1 SGDLS, CDR2 YYNGEE. The CDR3 is 15 amino acids. Trimming cost V 0 bases and J 1 base, with 8 bases left between them.

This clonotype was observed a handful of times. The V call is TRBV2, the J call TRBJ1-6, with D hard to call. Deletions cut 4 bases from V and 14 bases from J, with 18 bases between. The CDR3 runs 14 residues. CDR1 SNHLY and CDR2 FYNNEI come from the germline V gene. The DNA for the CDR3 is TGTGCCAGCAGTGGCGAACCCGGATCAACAACCCTCCACTTT. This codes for CASSGEPGSTTLHF.

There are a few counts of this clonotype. The chain's CDR3 is CAWSAGLQRYGYTF. The CDR3 DNA follows: TGTGCCTGGAGCGCGGGCCTCCAGAGATATGGCTACACCTTC. The rearrangement uses TRBV30 and TRBJ1-2; no firm D call. The CDR3 loop spans 14 amino acids. Germline V gives CDR1 GTSNPN, CDR2 SVGIG (reference sequence). Trimming removed 3 bases from V and 5 bases from J, with 16 bases in between.

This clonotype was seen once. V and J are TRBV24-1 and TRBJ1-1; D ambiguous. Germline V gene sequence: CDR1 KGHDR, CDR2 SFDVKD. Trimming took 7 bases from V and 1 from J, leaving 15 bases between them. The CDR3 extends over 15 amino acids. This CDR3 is CATRGRGTRNTEAFF. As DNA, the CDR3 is TGTGCCACCAGGGGCCGGGGAACAAGGAACACTGAAGCTTTCTTT.

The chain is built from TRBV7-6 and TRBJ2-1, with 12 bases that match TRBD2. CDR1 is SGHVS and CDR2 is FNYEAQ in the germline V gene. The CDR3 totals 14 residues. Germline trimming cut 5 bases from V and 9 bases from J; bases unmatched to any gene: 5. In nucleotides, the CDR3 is TGTGCCAGCAGCCCAACTAGCGGGAGGATTGAGCAGTTCTTC. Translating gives CASSPTSGRIEQFF.

The CDR3: CASSSTATSNQPQHF. The CDR3 DNA is TGTGCCAGCAGTTCGACAGCTACAAGCAATCAGCCCCAGCATTTT. The V and J genes are TRBV7-9 and TRBJ1-5; weak D call: TRBD1 (5 bases). Germline lookup yields CDR1 SEHNR and CDR2 FQNEAQ (reference sequence). The CDR3 extends over 15 amino acids. V shed 6 bases and J shed 1 base, with 13 bases lying between them.

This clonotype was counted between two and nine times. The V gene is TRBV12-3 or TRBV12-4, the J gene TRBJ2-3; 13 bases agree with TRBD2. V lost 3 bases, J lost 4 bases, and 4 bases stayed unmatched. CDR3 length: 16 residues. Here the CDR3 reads CASSFQTSGRPDTQYF. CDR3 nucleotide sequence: TGTGCCAGCAGTTTCCAGACTAGCGGGAGGCCAGATACGCAGTATTTT.

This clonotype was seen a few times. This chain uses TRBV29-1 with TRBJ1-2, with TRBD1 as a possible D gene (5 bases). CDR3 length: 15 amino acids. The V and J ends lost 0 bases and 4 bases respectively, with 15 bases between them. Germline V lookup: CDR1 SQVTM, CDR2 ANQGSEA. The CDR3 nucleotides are TGCAGCGTTGAAGAGGTAGGGGCTGGGGGCTATGGCTACACCTTC. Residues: CSVEEVGAGGYGYTF.

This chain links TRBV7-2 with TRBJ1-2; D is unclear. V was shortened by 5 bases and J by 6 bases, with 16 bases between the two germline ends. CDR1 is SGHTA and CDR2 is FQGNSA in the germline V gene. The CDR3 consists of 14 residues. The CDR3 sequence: CASSGLGSTDGYTF. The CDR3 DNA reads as TGTGCCAGCAGCGGACTGGGGAGTACCGATGGCTACACCTTC.

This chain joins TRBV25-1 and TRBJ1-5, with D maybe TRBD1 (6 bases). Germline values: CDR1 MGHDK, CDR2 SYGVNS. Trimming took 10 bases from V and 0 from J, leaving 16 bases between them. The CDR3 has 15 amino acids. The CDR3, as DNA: TGTGCCAATCAAAAGGACAGATATAGCAATCAGCCCCAGCATTTT. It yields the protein CANQKDRYSNQPQHF.

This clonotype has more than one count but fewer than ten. The CDR3 DNA reads TGTGCCATCGGACTAGCGGGTGGCAATGAGCAGTTCTTC. This sequence encodes CAIGLAGGNEQFF. J is TRBJ2-1 and V is TRBV10-3, with 11 bases aligning to TRBD2. The V and J ends lost 8 bases and 6 bases, in that order; junction bases with no gene match: 3. CDR1 is ENHRY and CDR2 is SYGVKD in the germline V gene. This CDR3 is built from 13 residues.

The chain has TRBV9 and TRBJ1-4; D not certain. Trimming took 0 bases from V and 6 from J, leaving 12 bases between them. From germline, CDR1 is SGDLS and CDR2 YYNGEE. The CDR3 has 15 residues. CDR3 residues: CASSVGGTEHEKLFF. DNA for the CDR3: TGTGCCAGCAGCGTAGGAGGAACCGAGCATGAAAAACTGTTTTTT.

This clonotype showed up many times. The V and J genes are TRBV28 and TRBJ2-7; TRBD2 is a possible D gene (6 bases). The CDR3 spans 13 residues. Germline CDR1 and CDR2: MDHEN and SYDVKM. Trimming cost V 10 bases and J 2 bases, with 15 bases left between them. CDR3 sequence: CATTEGKAYEQYF. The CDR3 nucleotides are TGTGCCACCACGGAGGGGAAAGCCTACGAGCAGTACTTC.

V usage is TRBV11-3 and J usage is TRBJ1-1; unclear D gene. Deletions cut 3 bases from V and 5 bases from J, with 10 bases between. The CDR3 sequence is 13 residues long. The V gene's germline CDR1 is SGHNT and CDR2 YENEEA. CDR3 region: CASSFELGTEAFF. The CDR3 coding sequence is TGTGCCAGCAGCTTTGAGCTTGGGACTGAAGCTTTCTTT.

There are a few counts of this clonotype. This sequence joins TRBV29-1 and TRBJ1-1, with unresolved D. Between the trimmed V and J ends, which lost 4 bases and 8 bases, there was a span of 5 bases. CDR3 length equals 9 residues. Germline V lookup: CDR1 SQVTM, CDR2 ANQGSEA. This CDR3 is CSVGVEAFF. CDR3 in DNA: TGCAGCGTTGGGGTGGAAGCTTTCTTT.

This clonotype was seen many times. In DNA, the CDR3 is TGTGCCAGCAGCGTAGACCCGGGAGGAGGCTACGAGCAGTACTTC. The encoded protein is CASSVDPGGGYEQYF. The J gene is TRBJ2-7, the V gene TRBV9; 7 nucleotides line up with TRBD2. The CDR3 extends over 15 amino acids. J lost 3 bases, V lost 0 bases, and 6 bases had no gene match. Germline loops: CDR1 SGDLS, CDR2 YYNGEE.

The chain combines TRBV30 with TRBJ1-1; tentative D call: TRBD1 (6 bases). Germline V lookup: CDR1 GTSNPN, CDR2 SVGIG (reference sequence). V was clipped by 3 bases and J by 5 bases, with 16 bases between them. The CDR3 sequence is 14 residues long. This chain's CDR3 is CAWREGGRWTEAFF. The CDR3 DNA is TGTGCCTGGAGGGAGGGGGGCCGGTGGACTGAAGCTTTCTTT.

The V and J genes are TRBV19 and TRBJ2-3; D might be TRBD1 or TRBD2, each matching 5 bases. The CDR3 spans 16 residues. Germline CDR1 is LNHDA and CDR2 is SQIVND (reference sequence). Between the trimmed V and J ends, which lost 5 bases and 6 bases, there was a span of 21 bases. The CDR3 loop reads CASSLNSGPPRDTQYF. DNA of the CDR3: TGTGCCAGTAGTCTCAACTCGGGACCTCCAAGGGATACGCAGTATTTT.

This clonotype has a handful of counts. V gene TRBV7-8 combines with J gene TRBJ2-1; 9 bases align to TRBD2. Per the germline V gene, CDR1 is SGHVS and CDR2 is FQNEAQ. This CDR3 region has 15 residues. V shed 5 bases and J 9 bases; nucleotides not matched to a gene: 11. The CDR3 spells CASSPNSGRLGEQFF. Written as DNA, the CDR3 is TGTGCCAGCAGCCCCAACAGCGGGAGGTTAGGTGAGCAGTTCTTC.

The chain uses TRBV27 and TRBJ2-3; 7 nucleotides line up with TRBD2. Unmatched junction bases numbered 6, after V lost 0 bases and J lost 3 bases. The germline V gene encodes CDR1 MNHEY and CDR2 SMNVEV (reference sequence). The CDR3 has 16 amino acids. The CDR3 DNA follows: TGTGCCAGCAGTTTATCGGCGGGAGAGATTACAGATACGCAGTATTTT. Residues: CASSLSAGEITDTQYF.

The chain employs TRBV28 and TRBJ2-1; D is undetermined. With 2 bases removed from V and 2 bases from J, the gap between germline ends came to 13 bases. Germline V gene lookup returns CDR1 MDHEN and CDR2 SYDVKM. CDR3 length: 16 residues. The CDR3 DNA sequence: TGTGCCAGCAGTTTAACTCCCGGCAGGCCCTACAATGAGCAGTTCTTC. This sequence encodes CASSLTPGRPYNEQFF.